Shown below are 23 T cell receptor beta chains from a single sample sequenced in a study of T cells after yellow fever vaccination (dated by TCRdb to the late 2010s). Reading the label with the study, this specimen's treatment or condition is: live attenuated yellow fever vaccine strain. Libraries were made using 5' RACE. The instrument given in TCRdb is Illumina HiSeq 2500. TCRdb reanalyzed the raw reads on its own, using fastp at Q25 for trimming and MiXCR for clone calling, and kept in-frame beta chains. Rows with one shared CDR3 protein collapse into an entry with the most common genes and DNA. For this sample the table gives hundreds of thousands of distinct CDR3 sequences, of which 13% were detected only once. Over 12% of the sample is in the top ten clones. The specimen comprised PBMCs, sampled on the day of the yellow fever booster vaccination. These TCRs come from a man younger than 45 who received the YFV17D yellow fever vaccine.

This clonotype was found a few times. The chain links TRBV24-1 to TRBJ2-7, with a weak D call TRBD1 (5 bases). V dropped 3 bases and J dropped 2 bases, with 10 bases sitting between them. Looked up from germline, CDR1 is KGHDR and CDR2 is SFDVKD. The CDR3 runs to 14 residues. CDR3 coding DNA: TGTGCCACCAGTGATACTCTCAGGGCCTACGAGCAGTACTTC. Translated, it gives CATSDTLRAYEQYF.

The chain has TRBV2 and TRBJ2-3; D is ambiguous. The CDR3 is made up of 14 amino acids. The V and J ends lost 4 bases and 0 bases respectively, with 8 bases between them. Germline V gene data show CDR1 as SNHLY and CDR2 as FYNNEI. CDR3 residues: CASSGWVSTDTQYF. The DNA for the CDR3 is TGTGCCAGCAGTGGGTGGGTTAGCACAGATACGCAGTATTTT.

This clonotype has more than one count but fewer than ten. The rearrangement joins TRBV20-1 to TRBJ2-1, with 12 bases lining up with TRBD2. The length of the CDR3 is 14 residues. From germline, CDR1 is DFQATT and CDR2 SNEGSKA (reference sequence). Trimming removed 6 bases from V and 7 bases from J; junction bases left unmatched: 7. CDR3 coding DNA: TGCAGTGCCATACTAGCGGGAGGCGGTAATGAGCAGTTCTTC. Translated: CSAILAGGGNEQFF.

J is TRBJ2-2 and V is TRBV4-3; D is undetermined. With 0 bases removed from V and 7 bases from J, the gap between germline ends came to 9 bases. The CDR3 spans 14 residues. Germline-derived CDR1 and CDR2 are LGHNA and YSLEER. This chain's CDR3 is CASSQDLGVGELFF. The CDR3 coding sequence is TGCGCCAGCAGCCAAGATCTGGGTGTCGGGGAGCTGTTTTTT.

This chain links TRBV20-1 with TRBJ2-3; possibly TRBD2 for D (5 bases). This CDR3 is 13 amino acids long. V lost 1 base and J lost 4, with 9 bases in between. Germline CDR1 is DFQATT and CDR2 is SNEGSKA (reference sequence). CDR3 amino acids: CSARGGRADTQYF. DNA for the CDR3: TGCAGTGCTAGAGGCGGGCGGGCAGATACGCAGTATTTT.

In its sample, this clonotype was seen a few times. The chain uses TRBV10-3 and TRBJ2-3; unclear D gene. The CDR3 length is 16 residues. Per the germline V gene, CDR1 is ENHRY and CDR2 is SYGVKD. Trimming removed 5 bases from V and 0 bases from J, with 15 bases in between. The CDR3, as DNA: TGTGCCATCAGTCCAATGGGCGGAGTTAGCACAGATACGCAGTATTTT. This translates into CAISPMGGVSTDTQYF.

The rearrangement joins TRBV28 to TRBJ2-1, with TRBD2 matching 8 bases. Trimming removed 3 bases from V and 4 bases from J; junction bases left unmatched: 5. The CDR3 has 15 residues. Germline V gene sequence: CDR1 MDHEN, CDR2 SYDVKM. This CDR3 reads CASSFRLAGYNEQFF. The CDR3 DNA reads as TGTGCCAGCAGTTTCCGGCTAGCGGGTTACAATGAGCAGTTCTTC. Supplemented by reference TRBV28 and TRBJ2-1, the full variable domain reads DVKVTQSSRYLVKRTGEKVFLECVQDMDHENMFWYRQDPGLGLRLIYFSYDVKMKEKGDIPEGYSVSREKKERFSLILESASTNQTSMYLCASSFRLAGYNEQFFGPGTRLTVL.

The chain links TRBV5-1 to TRBJ2-3; 7 nucleotides agree with TRBD1. Trimming at V came to 7 bases and at J to 9 bases, leaving 11 bases not matched to a gene. The CDR3 contains 13 residues. Germline V lookup: CDR1 SGHRS, CDR2 YFSETQ. For the CDR3, the DNA is TGCGCCAGCGGACAGGAGGCTTGGGGGACGCAGTATTTT. This translates into CASGQEAWGTQYF.

This clonotype occurred many times. The chain has TRBV20-1 and TRBJ2-7, with D possibly being TRBD2 (7 bases). The CDR3 runs 15 residues. CDR1 is DFQATT and CDR2 is SNEGSKA in the germline V gene (reference sequence). The germline V and J ends were trimmed by 0 bases and 6 bases, with 18 bases remaining between them. The CDR3 sequence: CSARDLRGGVSEQYF. The CDR3 region has the DNA TGCAGTGCTAGAGATCTTAGGGGGGGAGTAAGCGAGCAGTACTTC.

This chain links TRBV12-3 or TRBV12-4 with TRBJ1-2, with D possibly being TRBD1 (5 bases). Trimming left V 9 bases short and J 2 bases short, with 16 bases between. The CDR3 is 14 amino acids. The CDR3 DNA reads TGTGCCAGTCACCGGGGCAGCTCCAACTATGGCTACACCTTC. It yields the protein CASHRGSSNYGYTF.

This clonotype was seen repeatedly, ten times or more. This sequence joins TRBV10-3 and TRBJ1-1; weak D call: TRBD1 (6 bases). This CDR3 has 13 residues. Trimming removed 8 bases from V and 4 bases from J, with 14 bases in between. Germline V gives CDR1 ENHRY, CDR2 SYGVKD. The CDR3 DNA reads TGTGCCATCGCCCGGACAGACTCCACTGAAGCTTTCTTT. Its protein is CAIARTDSTEAFF.

This clonotype turned up a few times. The genes are TRBV6-1 and TRBJ1-3; TRBD1 might be the D (6 bases). CDR1 and CDR2 from the germline V gene are MNHNS and SASEGT. This CDR3 has 15 residues. V was clipped by 8 bases and J by 4 bases, with 18 bases between them. Here the CDR3 reads CASLSWGGSGNTIYF. Here the CDR3 DNA reads TGTGCCAGCCTCTCCTGGGGGGGCTCCGGAAACACCATATATTTT.

The chain carries TRBV6-5 and TRBJ1-1; D gene uncertain. Per germline, CDR1 MNHEY and CDR2 SVGAGI. Trimming took off 6 bases at V and 0 bases at J, with 14 bases between the two ends. This CDR3 has 15 amino acids. In nucleotides, the CDR3 is TGTGCCAGCAGGGTCGGGGTTATCATGAACACTGAAGCTTTCTTT. Protein product: CASRVGVIMNTEAFF.

J is TRBJ2-7 and V is TRBV3-1; no reliable D call. V lost 4 bases and J 1 base, leaving 11 bases between the germline ends. CDR3 length: 14 amino acids. Germline-derived CDR1 and CDR2 are LGHDT and YNNKEL (reference sequence). This CDR3 is CASSRSDGSYEQYF. The CDR3 coding sequence is TGTGCCAGCAGCCGCTCGGACGGTTCCTACGAGCAGTACTTC.

V usage is TRBV5-1 and J usage is TRBJ1-1, with TRBD1 as a possible D gene (5 bases). The CDR3 sequence is 13 residues long. Deletions cut 4 bases from V and 0 bases from J, with 7 bases between. CDR1 is SGHRS, CDR2 YFSETQ, per germline. CDR3 residues: CASSRTLNTEAFF. The CDR3 nucleotides read TGCGCCAGCAGCCGGACACTGAACACTGAAGCTTTCTTT.

This clonotype appeared a single time. The V and J genes are TRBV3-1 and TRBJ2-4; D possibly matches TRBD1 or TRBD2 (5 bases each). V lost 5 bases and J 7 bases, leaving 12 bases between the germline ends. The germline CDR1 and CDR2 sequences are LGHDT and YNNKEL (reference sequence). The CDR3 has 13 amino acids. The CDR3 sequence is CASSWDPTNIQYF. CDR3 DNA: TGTGCCAGCAGCTGGGACCCTACCAACATTCAGTACTTC.

This clonotype has just a few counts. The CDR3 region is CASSPNSGPNTGELFF. CDR3 DNA: TGTGCCAGCAGCCCCAACTCTGGGCCGAACACCGGGGAGCTGTTTTTT. This rearrangement joins TRBV13 to TRBJ2-2; D unclear. Germline CDR1 reads PRHDT; CDR2 reads FYEKMQ (reference sequence). The CDR3 is 16 residues long. Trimming removed 5 bases from V and 0 bases from J, with 13 bases in between.

This chain joins TRBV25-1 and TRBJ2-7; D not certain. Germline CDR1 MGHDK, CDR2 SYGVNS. Trimming cost V 7 bases and J 6 bases, with 13 bases left between them. CDR3 length: 12 residues. DNA of the CDR3: TGTGCCAGCACTTCCGGCCGAGGCGAGCAGTACTTC. It codes for CASTSGRGEQYF.

The chain has TRBV20-1 and TRBJ2-3; 7 nucleotides line up with TRBD2. Looked up from germline, CDR1 is DFQATT and CDR2 is SNEGSKA (reference sequence). Germline trimming cut 4 bases from V and 4 bases from J; bases unmatched to any gene: 11. The CDR3 is 15 residues long. CDR3 protein: CSAKVGLGWSDTQYF. In DNA form, the CDR3 reads TGCAGTGCTAAGGTCGGACTAGGCTGGTCAGATACGCAGTATTTT.

CDR3 residues: CASSTSAGELFF. The CDR3 DNA sequence: TGTGCCAGTTCTACATCGGCCGGGGAGCTGTTTTTT. J is TRBJ2-2 and V is TRBV12-3 or TRBV12-4, with D unclear. Trimming pared 9 bases from V and 6 bases from J, leaving 11 bases between. This CDR3 spans 12 amino acids.

This rearrangement joins TRBV29-1 to TRBJ2-3; 9 bases map to TRBD2. CDR3 length: 16 amino acids. The ends lost 3 bases at V and 2 bases at J; junction bases unmatched: 9. Germline loops: CDR1 SQVTM, CDR2 ANQGSEA. The CDR3 DNA sequence: TGCAGCGTTGATAGTAGGCTAGCGGGATCCACAGATACGCAGTATTTT. Its translation: CSVDSRLAGSTDTQYF.

This chain links TRBV12-3 or TRBV12-4 with TRBJ1-2; D unclear. This CDR3 has 13 amino acids. V lost 4 bases and J 3 bases, leaving 9 bases between the germline ends. The CDR3 reads CASSSVRHYGYTF. For the CDR3, the DNA is TGTGCCAGCAGTTCAGTCAGGCACTATGGCTACACCTTC.

The chain uses TRBV5-8 and TRBJ1-2, with TRBD1 matching over 8 bases. V lost 3 bases to trimming and J lost 6 bases; unmatched junction nucleotides: 4. The CDR3 has 13 amino acids. Germline CDR1 reads SGHTS; CDR2 reads YDEGEE. CDR3 sequence: CASSSLDRDGYTF. CDR3 coding DNA: TGTGCCAGCAGCTCCTTGGACAGGGATGGCTACACCTTC.